This record concerns one T cell receptor beta chain sequence. These data belong to a study of T-cell reconstitution after alpha-beta-depleted transplantation in children. V dropped 5 bases and J dropped 7; count of bases not matched to a gene: 11. The CDR3 covers 16 residues. A library of TCRbeta sequences, prepared with unique molecular identifiers, was generated. TCRdb reanalysed the PCR reads using MiXCR and keeps one entry per CDR3 protein. The table includes a few hundred thousand distinct CDR3 sequences, about 40% detected once. The sequence came from a girl aged 2-10 years with aplastic anemia, due to receive a stem cell transplant. The chain uses TRBV12-3 or TRBV12-4 and TRBJ2-1; 10 bases line up with TRBD2. The sequences come from PBMCs, collected before TCRalphabeta/CD19-depleted stem cell transplant. The CDR3 region is CASSALSSGSGNEQFF. The CDR3, as DNA: TGTGCCAGCAGTGCACTCTCTAGCGGGAGCGGGAATGAGCAGTTCTTC.